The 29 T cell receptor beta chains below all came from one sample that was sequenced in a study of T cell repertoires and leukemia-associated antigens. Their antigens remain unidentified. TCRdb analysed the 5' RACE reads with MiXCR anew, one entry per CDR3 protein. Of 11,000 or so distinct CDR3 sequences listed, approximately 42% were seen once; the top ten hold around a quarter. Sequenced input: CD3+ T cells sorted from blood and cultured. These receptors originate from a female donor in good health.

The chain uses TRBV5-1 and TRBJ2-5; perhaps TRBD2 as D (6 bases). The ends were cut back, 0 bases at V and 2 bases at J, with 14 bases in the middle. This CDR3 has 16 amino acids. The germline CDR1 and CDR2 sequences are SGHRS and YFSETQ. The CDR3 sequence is CASSLGGPAGQETQYF. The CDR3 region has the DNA TGCGCCAGCAGCTTGGGTGGACCAGCGGGTCAAGAGACCCAGTACTTC.

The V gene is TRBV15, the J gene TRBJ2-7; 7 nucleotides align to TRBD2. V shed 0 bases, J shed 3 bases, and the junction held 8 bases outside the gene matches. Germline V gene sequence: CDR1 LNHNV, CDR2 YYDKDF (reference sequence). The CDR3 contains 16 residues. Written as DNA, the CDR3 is TGTGCCACCAGCAGAGAGATGGCGGGAGCTGGCTACGAGCAGTACTTC. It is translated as CATSREMAGAGYEQYF.

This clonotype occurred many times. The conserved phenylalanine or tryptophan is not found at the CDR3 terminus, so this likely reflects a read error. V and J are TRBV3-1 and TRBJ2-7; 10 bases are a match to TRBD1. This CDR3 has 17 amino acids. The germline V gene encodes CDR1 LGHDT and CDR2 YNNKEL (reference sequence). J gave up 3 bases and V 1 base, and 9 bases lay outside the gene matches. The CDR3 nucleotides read TGTGCCAGCAGCCAAGGACCTCCCGGACAGGGGGACTACGAGCAGTACCTC. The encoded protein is CASSQGPPGQGDYEQYL.

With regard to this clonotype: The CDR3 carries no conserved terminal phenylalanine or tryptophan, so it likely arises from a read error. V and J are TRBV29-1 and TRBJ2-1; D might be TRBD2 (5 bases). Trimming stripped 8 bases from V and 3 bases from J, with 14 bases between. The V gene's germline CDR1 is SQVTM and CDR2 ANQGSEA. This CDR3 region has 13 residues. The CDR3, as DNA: TGCAGCCCAGGTCGGGGTTTCTACAATGAGCAGTTCCTC. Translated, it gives CSPGRGFYNEQFL.

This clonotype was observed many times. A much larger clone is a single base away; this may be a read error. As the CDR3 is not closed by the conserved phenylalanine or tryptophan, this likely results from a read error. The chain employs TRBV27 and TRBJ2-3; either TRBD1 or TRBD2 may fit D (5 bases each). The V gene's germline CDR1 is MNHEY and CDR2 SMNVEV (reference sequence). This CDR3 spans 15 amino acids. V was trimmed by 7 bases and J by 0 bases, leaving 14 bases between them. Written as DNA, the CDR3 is TGTGCCAGCAACGTTGTGGGGGAGAGCACAGATACGCAGTATCTT. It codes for CASNVVGESTDTQYL.

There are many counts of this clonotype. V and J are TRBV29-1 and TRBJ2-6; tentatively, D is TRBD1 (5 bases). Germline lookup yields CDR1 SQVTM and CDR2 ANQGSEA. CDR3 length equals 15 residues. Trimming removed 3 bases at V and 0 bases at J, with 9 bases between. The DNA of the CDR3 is TGCAGCGTTGACGGAAGGGGCTCTGGGGCCAACGTCCTGACTTTC. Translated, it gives CSVDGRGSGANVLTF. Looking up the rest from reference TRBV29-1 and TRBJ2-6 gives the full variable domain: SAVISQKPSRDICQRGTSLTIQCQVDSQVTMMFWYRQQPGQSLTLIATANQGSEATYESGFVIDKFPISRPNLTFSTLTVSNMSPEDSSIYLCSVDGRGSGANVLTFGAGSRLTVL.

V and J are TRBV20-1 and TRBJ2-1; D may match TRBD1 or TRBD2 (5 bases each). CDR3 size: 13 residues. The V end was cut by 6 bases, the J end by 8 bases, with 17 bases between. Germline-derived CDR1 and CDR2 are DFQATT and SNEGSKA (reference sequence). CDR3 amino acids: CSATPRDDYEQFF. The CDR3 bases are TGCAGTGCCACACCCCGGGACGATTATGAGCAGTTCTTC.

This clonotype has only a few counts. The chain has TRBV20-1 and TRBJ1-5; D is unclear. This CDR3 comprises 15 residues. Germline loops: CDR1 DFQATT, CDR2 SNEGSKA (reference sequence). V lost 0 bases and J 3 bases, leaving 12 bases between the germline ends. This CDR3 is CSARDLFGFNQPQHF. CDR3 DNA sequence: TGCAGTGCTAGAGACCTGTTTGGTTTCAATCAGCCCCAGCATTTT.

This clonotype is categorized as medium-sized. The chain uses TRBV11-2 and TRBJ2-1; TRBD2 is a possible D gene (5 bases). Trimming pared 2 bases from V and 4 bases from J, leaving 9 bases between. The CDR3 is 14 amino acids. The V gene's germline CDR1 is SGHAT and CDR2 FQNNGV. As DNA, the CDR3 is TGTGCCAGCAGCTTATGGGTAGCGTACAATGAGCAGTTCTTC. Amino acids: CASSLWVAYNEQFF. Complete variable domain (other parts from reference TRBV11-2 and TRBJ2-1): EAGVAQSPRYKIIEKRQSVAFWCNPISGHATLYWYQQILGQGPKLLIQFQNNGVVDDSQLPKDRFSAERLKGVDSTLKIQPAKLEDSAVYLCASSLWVAYNEQFFGPGTRLTVL.

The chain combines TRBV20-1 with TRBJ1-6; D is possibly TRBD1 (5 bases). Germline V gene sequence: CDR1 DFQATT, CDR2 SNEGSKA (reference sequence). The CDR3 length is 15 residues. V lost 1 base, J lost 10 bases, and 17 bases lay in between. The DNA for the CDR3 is TGCAGTGCTAGAGTTTGGGACGCCTTGAGGTCACCCCTCCACTTT. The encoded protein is CSARVWDALRSPLHF.

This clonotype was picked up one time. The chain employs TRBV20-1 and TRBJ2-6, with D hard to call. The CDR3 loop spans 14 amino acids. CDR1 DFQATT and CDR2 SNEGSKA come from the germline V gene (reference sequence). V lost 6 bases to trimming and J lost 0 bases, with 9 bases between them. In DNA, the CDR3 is TGCAGTGCCGTTCCAGACTCTGGGGCCAACGTCCTGACTTTC. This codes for CSAVPDSGANVLTF.

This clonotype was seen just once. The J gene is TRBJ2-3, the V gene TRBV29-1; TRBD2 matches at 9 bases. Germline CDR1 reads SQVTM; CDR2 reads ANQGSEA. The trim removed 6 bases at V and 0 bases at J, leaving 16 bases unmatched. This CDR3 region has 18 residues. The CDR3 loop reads CSVTDAGGPRGSTDTQYF. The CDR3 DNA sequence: TGCAGCGTCACTGATGCGGGAGGGCCGAGAGGTAGCACAGATACGCAGTATTTT.

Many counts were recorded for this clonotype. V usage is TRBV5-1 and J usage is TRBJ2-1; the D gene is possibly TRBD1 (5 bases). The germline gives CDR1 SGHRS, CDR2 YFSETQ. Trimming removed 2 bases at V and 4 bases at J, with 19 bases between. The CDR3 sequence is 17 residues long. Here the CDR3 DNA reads TGCGCCAGCAGCTTCCAGGGAAGGGGTAGCCTTTACAATGAGCAGTTCTTC. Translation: CASSFQGRGSLYNEQFF.

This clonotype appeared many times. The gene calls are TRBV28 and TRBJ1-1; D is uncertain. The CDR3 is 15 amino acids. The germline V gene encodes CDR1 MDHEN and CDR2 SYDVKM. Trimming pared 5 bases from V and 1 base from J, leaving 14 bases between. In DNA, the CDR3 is TGTGCCAGCAGTCCCCCCTGGGAGACGAACACTGAAGCTTTCTTT. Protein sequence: CASSPPWETNTEAFF.

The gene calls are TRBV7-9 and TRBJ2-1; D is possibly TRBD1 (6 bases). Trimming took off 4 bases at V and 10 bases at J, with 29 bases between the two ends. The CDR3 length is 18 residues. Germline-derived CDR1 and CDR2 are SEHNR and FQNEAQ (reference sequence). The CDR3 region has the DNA TGTGCCAGCAGCTCTCACGCCGGACAGTCCTACCTCTGCAAAGAGCAGTTCTTC. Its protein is CASSSHAGQSYLCKEQFF.

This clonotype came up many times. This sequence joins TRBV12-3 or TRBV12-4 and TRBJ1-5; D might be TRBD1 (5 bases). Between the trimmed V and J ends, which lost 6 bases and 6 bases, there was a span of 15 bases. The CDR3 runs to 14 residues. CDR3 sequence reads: CASSTGWGGQPQHF. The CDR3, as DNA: TGTGCCAGCAGCACCGGCTGGGGGGGTCAGCCCCAGCATTTT.

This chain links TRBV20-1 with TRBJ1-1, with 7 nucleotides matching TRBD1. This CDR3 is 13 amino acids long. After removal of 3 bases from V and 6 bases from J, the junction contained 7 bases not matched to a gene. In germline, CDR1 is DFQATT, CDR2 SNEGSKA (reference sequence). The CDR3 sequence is CSARTTGSAEAFF. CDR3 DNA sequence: TGCAGTGCTAGGACGACAGGGTCAGCTGAAGCTTTCTTT.

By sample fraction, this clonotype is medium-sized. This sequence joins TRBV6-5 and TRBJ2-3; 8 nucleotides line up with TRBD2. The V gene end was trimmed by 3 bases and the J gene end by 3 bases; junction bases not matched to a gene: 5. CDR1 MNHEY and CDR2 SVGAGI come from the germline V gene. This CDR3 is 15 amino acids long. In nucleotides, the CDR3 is TGTGCCAGCAGTTATCTCGGGAGGGGAACAGATACGCAGTATTTT. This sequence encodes CASSYLGRGTDTQYF.

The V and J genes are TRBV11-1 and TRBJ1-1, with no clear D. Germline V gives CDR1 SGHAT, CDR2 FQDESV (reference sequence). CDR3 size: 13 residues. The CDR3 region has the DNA TGTCCCACCAGCTTAGCGGAAAACACTGAAGCTTTCTTT. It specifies CPTSLAENTEAFF.

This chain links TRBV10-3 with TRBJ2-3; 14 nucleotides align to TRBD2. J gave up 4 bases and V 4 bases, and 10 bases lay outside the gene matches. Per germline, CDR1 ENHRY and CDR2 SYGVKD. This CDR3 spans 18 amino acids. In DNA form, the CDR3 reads TGTGCCATCAGTGGGACGAAGACTAGCGGGAGGGCGGCAGATACGCAGTATTTT. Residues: CAISGTKTSGRAADTQYF.

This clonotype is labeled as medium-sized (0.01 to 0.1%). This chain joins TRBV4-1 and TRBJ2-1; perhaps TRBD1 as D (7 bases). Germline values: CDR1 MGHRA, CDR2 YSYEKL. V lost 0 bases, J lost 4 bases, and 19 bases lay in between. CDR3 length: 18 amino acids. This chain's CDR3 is CASSQDGTVGGPYNEQFF. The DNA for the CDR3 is TGCGCCAGCAGCCAAGATGGGACAGTGGGAGGCCCTTACAATGAGCAGTTCTTC.

The CDR3, as DNA: TGTGCCAGCAGTCTATTTGCGGGGTTAGCCGGAAACACCATATATTTT. It specifies CASSLFAGLAGNTIYF. V usage is TRBV12-3 or TRBV12-4 and J usage is TRBJ1-3; D gene ambiguous. The V gene lost 5 bases and the J gene lost 4 bases, with 18 bases spanning the gap. The CDR3 has 16 amino acids.

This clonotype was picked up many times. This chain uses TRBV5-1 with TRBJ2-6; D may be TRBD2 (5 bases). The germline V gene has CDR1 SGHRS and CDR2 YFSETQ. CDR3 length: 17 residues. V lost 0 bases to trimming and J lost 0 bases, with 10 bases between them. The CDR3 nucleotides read TGCGCCAGCAGCTTGGTAGGAGGCCTCTCTGGGGCCAACGTCCTGACTTTC. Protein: CASSLVGGLSGANVLTF.

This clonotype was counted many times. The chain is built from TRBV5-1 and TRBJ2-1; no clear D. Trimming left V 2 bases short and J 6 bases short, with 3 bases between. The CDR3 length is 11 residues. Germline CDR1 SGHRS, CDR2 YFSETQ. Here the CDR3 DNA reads TGCGCCAGCAGCTTTAGCAATGAGCAGTTCTTC. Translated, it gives CASSFSNEQFF.

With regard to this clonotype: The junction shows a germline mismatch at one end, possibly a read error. CDR3 sequence (DNA): TGTGCCAGCAGCCCCGTCAACAGGGAGCCGTACTTC. Translated, it gives CASSPVNREPYF. This chain uses TRBV11-2 with TRBJ2-7; weak D call: TRBD1 (6 bases). The CDR3 is 12 amino acids. Germline V gene data show CDR1 as SGHAT and CDR2 as FQNNGV.

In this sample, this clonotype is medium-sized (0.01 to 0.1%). The CDR3 reads CASSLGLYNEQFF. For the CDR3, the DNA is TGCGCCAGCAGCTTGGGCCTGTACAATGAGCAGTTCTTC. The chain links TRBV5-1 to TRBJ2-1; the D is unclear. V lost 0 bases, J lost 4 bases, and 5 bases lay in between. Germline CDR1 SGHRS, CDR2 YFSETQ. The CDR3 has 13 residues.

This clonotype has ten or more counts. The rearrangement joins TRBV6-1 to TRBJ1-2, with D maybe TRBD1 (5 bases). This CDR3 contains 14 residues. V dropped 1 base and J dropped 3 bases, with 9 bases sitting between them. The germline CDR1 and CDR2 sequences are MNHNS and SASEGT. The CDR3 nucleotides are TGTGCCAGCAGTGAAGTTGGGGGAGACTATGGCTACACCTTC. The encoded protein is CASSEVGGDYGYTF.

The CDR3 DNA is TGCAGTGCTAGGACAACAGCTTACACTGAAGCTTTCTTT. Translating it yields CSARTTAYTEAFF. The rearrangement joins TRBV20-1 to TRBJ1-1; D is unresolved. CDR3 length: 13 residues. The V end was cut by 3 bases, the J end by 3 bases, with 11 bases between. Germline assignment: CDR1 DFQATT and CDR2 SNEGSKA (reference sequence).

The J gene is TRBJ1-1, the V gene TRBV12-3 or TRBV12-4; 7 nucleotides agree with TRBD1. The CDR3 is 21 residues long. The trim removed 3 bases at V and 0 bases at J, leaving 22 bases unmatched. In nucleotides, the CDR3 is TGTGCCAGCAGTTTGGACCGGTTTGGACATGACAGGGATGGGATGAACACTGAAGCTTTCTTT. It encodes CASSLDRFGHDRDGMNTEAFF.